Below, one T cell receptor beta chain is given with its context. Its antigen is undetermined. These data belong to a study of cytomegalovirus exposure and HLA in healthy donors. Regarding the study as a whole: Most TCRs appeared rarely, but some public TCRs recurred in many donors.

The CDR3 spans 13 residues. V was cut by 4 bases and J by 8 bases, with 15 bases left in between. Germline values: CDR1 SGDLS, CDR2 YYNGEE. Only in-frame clones appear in the TCRdb table, and some are missing; sequencing was by immunoSEQ multiplex PCR. This sample has 90,000 to 100,000 clones, with about 83% found just once. The source material was PBMCs. The TCR comes from a woman between 25 and 40 years old in good health and CMV-seronegative. The chain couples TRBV9 to TRBJ1-1; the D is unclear. The CDR3 DNA follows: TGTGCCAGCAGCAGTGCCTCAAGCGGGGAAGCTTTCTTT. As protein: CASSSASSGEAFF. Full variable domain (missing parts from reference TRBV9 and TRBJ1-1): DSGVTQTPKHLITATGQRVTLRCSPRSGDLSVYWYQQSLDQGLQFLIQYYNGEERAKGNILERFSAQQFPDLHSELNLSSLELGDSALYFCASSSASSGEAFFGQGTRLTVV.